This record covers a single T cell receptor (beta chain). This entry is derived from a study of blood T cells in healthy people across ages. Germline CDR1 and CDR2: DFQATT and SNEGSKA (reference sequence). Losses at the gene ends were 3 bases for V and 7 bases for J; bases not matched to a gene: 8. The CDR3 is 14 amino acids. Then a second PCR, running roughly 6 to 12 cycles, was carried out with a sample-barcoded 5' primer and a J-beta primer mix. Each single sample gave us at least 3 million CDR3-containing paired-end reads. Each CDR3 protein is one row after TCRdb ran MiXCR on the 5' RACE reads. Of 450,000 to 650,000 distinct CDR3 sequences in the sample, 24% were seen once. These data were also filed under a second study, of T cells of mothers and their children. Per that paper: Samples were obtained from a few healthy Caucasian mothers and their six children. Whether pairs are related or unrelated, thymic selection shapes their TCR recombination output in much the same way. Relative to unrelated pairs, biologically related mother-child dyads exhibited marginally greater, non-significant overlap.

V usage is TRBV20-1 and J usage is TRBJ2-1, with 8 bases matching TRBD2. This receptor was taken from a boy between 10 and 17 years old in good health. Sequencing used blood. The CDR3 protein is CSARSGGTRNEQFF. The CDR3 DNA reads TGCAGTGCTAGGAGCGGGGGTACGCGGAATGAGCAGTTCTTC.